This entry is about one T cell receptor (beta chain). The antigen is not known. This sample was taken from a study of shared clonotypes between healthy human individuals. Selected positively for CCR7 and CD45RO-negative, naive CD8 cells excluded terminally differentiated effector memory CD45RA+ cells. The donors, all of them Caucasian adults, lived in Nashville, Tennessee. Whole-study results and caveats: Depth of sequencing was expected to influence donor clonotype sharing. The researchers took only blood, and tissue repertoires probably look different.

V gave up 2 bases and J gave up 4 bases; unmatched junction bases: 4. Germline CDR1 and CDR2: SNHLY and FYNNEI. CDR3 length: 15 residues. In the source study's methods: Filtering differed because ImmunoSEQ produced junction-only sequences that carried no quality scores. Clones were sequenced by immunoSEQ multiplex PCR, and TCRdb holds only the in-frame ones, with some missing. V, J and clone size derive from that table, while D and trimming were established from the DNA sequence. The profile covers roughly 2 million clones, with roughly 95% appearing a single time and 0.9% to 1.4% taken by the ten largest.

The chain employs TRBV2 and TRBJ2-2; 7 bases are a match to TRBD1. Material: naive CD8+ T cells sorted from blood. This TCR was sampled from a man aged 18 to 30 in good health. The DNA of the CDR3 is TGTGCCAGCAGTGAAAGCACAGGGGCCACCGGGGAGCTGTTTTTT. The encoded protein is CASSESTGATGELFF.